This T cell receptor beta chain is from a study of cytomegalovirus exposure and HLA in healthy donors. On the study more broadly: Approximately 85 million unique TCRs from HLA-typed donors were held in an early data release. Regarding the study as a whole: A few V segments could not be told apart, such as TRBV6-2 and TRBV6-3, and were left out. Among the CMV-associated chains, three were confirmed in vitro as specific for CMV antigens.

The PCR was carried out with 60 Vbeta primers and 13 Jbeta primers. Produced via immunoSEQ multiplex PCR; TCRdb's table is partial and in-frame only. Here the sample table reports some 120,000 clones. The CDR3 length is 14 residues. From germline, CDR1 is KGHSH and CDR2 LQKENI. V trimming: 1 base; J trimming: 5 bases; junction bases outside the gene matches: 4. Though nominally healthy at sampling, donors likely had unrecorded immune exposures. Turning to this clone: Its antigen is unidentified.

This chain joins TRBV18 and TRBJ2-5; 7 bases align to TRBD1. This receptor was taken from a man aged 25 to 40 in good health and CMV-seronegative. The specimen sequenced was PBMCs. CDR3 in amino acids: CASSPQQGQETQYF. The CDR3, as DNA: TGTGCCAGCTCACCACAACAGGGGCAGGAGACCCAGTACTTC. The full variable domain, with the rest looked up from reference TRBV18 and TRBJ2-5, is NAGVMQNPRHLVRRRGQEARLRCSPMKGHSHVYWYRQLPEEGLKFMVYLQKENIIDESGMPKERFSAEFPKEGPSILRIQQVVRGDSAAYFCASSPQQGQETQYFGPGTRLLVL.